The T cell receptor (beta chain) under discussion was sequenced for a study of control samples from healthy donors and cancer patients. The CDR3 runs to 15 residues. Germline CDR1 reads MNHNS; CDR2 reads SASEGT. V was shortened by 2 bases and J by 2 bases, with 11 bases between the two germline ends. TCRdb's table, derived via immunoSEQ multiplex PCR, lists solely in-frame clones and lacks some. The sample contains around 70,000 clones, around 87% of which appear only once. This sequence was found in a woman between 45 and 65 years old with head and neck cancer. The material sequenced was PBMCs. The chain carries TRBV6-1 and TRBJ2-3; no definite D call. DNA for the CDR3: TGTGCCAGCAGTGAATTGGGCGGAACCACAGATACGCAGTATTTT. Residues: CASSELGGTTDTQYF.